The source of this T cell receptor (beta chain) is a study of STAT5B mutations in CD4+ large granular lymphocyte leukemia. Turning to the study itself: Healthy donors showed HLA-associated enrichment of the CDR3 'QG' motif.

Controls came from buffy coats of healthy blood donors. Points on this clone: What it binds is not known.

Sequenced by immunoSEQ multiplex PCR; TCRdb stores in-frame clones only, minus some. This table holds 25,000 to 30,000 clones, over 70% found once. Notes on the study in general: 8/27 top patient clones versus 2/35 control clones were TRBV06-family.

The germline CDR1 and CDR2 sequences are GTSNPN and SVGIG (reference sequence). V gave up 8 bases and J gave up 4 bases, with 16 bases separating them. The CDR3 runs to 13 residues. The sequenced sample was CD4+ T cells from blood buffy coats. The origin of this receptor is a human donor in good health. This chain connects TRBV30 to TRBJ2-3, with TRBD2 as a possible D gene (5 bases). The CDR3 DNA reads TGTGCCAGGGCAGGAGGATCCGCAGATACGCAGTATTTT. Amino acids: CARAGGSADTQYF.